This entry features one TCR beta chain sequence. Germline lookup yields CDR1 MDHEN and CDR2 SYDVKM. V lost 2 bases, J lost 9 bases, and 15 bases stayed unmatched. CDR3 length: 17 amino acids. These data come from a study of cytomegalovirus exposure and HLA in healthy donors. 60 Vbeta and 13 Jbeta primers were used in PCR. Some clones are missing from TCRdb's copy, which holds only in-frame ones; the method was immunoSEQ multiplex PCR. The sample includes some 180,000 clones, over 65% seen only once; the top ten take 2.9%. Donors consisted of healthy bone marrow donors. The TCR originated in a woman aged 25 to 39 in good health and CMV-seronegative. Specimen: PBMCs. The J gene is TRBJ1-5, the V gene TRBV28, with 8 positions matching TRBD1. CDR3 region: CASSLIGRGRMRSPQHF. Here the CDR3 DNA reads TGTGCCAGCAGTTTAATAGGCAGGGGGCGGATGAGATCGCCCCAGCATTTT.